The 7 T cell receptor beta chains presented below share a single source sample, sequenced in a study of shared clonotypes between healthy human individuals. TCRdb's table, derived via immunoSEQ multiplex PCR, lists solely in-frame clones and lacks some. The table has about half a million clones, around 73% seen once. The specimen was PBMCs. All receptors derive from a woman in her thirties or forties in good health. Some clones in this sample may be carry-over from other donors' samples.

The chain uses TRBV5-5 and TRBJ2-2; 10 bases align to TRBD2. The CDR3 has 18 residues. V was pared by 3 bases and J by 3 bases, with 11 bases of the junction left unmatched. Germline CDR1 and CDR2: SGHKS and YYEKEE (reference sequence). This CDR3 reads CASSYRIGLAEYTGELFF. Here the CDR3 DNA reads TGTGCCAGCAGCTACCGAATAGGACTAGCGGAGTACACCGGGGAGCTGTTTTTT.

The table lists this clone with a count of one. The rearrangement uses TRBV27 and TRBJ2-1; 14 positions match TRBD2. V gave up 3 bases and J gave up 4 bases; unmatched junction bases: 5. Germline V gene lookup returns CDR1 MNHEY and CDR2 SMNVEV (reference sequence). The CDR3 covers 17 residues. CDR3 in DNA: TGTGCCAGCAGTTTCGGGACTAGCGGGAGCCGGTACAATGAGCAGTTCTTC. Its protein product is CASSFGTSGSRYNEQFF.

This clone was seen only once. The CDR3 DNA is TGTGCCAGCAGCTTAGGGTGGACAGAAAACTACGAGCAGTACTTC. Amino acid sequence: CASSLGWTENYEQYF. The V call is TRBV7-2, the J call TRBJ2-5; D is perhaps TRBD1 (6 bases). The J call is doubtful: the DNA matches TRBJ2-7 better. Germline CDR1 is SGHTA and CDR2 is FQGNSA. This CDR3 is built from 15 residues.

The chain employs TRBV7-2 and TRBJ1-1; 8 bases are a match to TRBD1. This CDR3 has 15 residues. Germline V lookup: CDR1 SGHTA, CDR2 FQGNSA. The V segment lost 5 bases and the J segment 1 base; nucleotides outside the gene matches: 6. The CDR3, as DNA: TGTGCCAGCAGCCCAAGGACAGGGAAGAACACTGAAGCTTTCTTT. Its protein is CASSPRTGKNTEAFF.

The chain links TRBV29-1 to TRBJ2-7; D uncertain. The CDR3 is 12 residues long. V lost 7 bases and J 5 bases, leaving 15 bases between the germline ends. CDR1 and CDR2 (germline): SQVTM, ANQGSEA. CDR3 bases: TGCAGCGCCCGGGTCCAGTCGGACGAGCAGTACTTC. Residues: CSARVQSDEQYF.

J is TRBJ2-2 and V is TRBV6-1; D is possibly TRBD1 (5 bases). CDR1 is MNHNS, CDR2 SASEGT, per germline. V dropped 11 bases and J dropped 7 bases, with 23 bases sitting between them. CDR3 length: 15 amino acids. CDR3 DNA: TGTGCCTCAACAGGCCAGGATCGAGTGGTCGGGGAGCTGTTTTTT. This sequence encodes CASTGQDRVVGELFF.

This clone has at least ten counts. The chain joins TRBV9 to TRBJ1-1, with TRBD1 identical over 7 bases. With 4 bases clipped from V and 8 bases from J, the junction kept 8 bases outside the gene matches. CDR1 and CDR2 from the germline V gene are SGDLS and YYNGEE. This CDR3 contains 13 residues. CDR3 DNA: TGTGCCAGCAGCCCAAACGACAGGGTAGAAGCTTTCTTT. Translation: CASSPNDRVEAFF. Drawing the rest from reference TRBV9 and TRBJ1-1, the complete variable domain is DSGVTQTPKHLITATGQRVTLRCSPRSGDLSVYWYQQSLDQGLQFLIQYYNGEERAKGNILERFSAQQFPDLHSELNLSSLELGDSALYFCASSPNDRVEAFFGQGTRLTVV.